These 3 T cell receptor beta chains were sequenced from one sample in a study of T cell repertoires in cytomegalovirus infection. TCRdb ran MiXCR on the reads and lists one entry per CDR3 protein. The data contain 250,000 to 300,000 distinct CDR3 sequences, roughly 10% of them seen just once; the ten biggest clones take up over 12%. The sample was PBMCs. The receptors were sampled from a human donor in good health (CMV status not recorded). Some clones in this sample may be carry-over from other donors' samples.

This clonotype was observed many times. The chain has TRBV4-3 and TRBJ1-1, with 7 bases fitting TRBD1. The CDR3 is made up of 15 amino acids. Germline loops: CDR1 LGHNA, CDR2 YSLEER. V was clipped by 3 bases and J by 0 bases; unmatched bases: 4. CDR3 residues: CASSHLQGLNTEAFF. The CDR3 bases are TGCGCCAGCAGCCACCTACAGGGGCTGAACACTGAAGCTTTCTTT.

This clonotype was counted many times. The chain is built from TRBV7-2 and TRBJ2-7; TRBD2 agrees at 11 bases. The germline CDR1 and CDR2 sequences are SGHTA and FQGNSA. Trimming cost V 5 bases and J 4 bases; bases outside gene matches: 7. The CDR3 totals 15 residues. CDR3 residues: CASSPGTSGLYEQYF. CDR3 nucleotides: TGTGCCAGCAGCCCCGGGACTAGCGGACTGTACGAGCAGTACTTC.

This clonotype was found many times. The chain employs TRBV27 and TRBJ2-7, with 9 nucleotides matching TRBD1. The trim removed 5 bases at V and 1 base at J, leaving 18 bases unmatched. CDR1 and CDR2 (germline): MNHEY, SMNVEV (reference sequence). The CDR3 is 19 residues long. The CDR3 loop reads CASSLAGTGFGRQSYEQYF. As DNA, the CDR3 is TGTGCCAGCAGTCTCGCCGGGACAGGGTTCGGACGCCAATCCTACGAGCAGTACTTC.